This T cell receptor (beta chain) was found in a study of T cell repertoires in cytomegalovirus infection. As for the study in general: Carrying CMV and the relevant HLA type showed in public TCR beta signatures.

This clonotype was observed a handful of times. The antigen remains undetermined. In TCRdb, the reads were re-called with MiXCR into one record per CDR3 protein. The table has just under 550,000 distinct CDR3 sequences, about 25% seen once. Points from the study as a whole: The ex vivo response was dominated by HLA-C-restricted CMV-specific TCR beta clonotypes.

The CDR3 is made up of 14 amino acids. The ends were cut back, 7 bases at V and 4 bases at J, with 13 bases in the middle. The sample comprised PBMCs. The source of this sequence is a human donor in good health (CMV status not recorded). Some clones in this sample may be carry-over from other donors' samples. The chain links TRBV12-3 or TRBV12-4 to TRBJ1-4, with D perhaps TRBD1 (5 bases). The CDR3 sequence: CASTLGTGNEKLFF. CDR3 DNA: TGTGCCAGCACCCTAGGGACGGGTAATGAAAAACTGTTTTTT.